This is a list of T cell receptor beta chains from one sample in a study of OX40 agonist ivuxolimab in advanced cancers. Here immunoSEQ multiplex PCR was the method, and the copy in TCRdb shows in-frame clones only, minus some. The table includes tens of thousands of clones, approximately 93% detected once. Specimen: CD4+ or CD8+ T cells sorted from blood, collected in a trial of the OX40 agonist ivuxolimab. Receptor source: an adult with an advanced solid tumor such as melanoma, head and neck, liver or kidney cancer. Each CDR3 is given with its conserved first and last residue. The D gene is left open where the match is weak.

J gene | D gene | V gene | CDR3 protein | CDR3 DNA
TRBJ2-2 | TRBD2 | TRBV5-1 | CASTAELAGDTGELFF | TGCGCCAGCACCGCTGAACTAGCGGGAGACACCGGGGAGCTGTTTTTT
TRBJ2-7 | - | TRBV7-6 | CASSLSPTDFKNYEQYF | TGTGCCAGCAGCCTAAGCCCGACAGATTTTAAAAACTACGAGCAGTACTTC
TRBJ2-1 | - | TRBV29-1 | CSVVEISSYNEQFF | TGCAGCGTTGTCGAGATTAGCTCCTACAATGAGCAGTTCTTC
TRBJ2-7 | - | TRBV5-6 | CASSGRGPYEQYF | TGTGCCAGCAGCGGACGGGGACCTTACGAGCAGTACTTC
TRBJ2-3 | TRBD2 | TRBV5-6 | CASSFSGSSDTQYF | TGTGCCAGCAGCTTTAGCGGGAGTTCAGATACGCAGTATTTT
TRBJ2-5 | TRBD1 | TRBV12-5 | CASGFRDSTQETQYF | TGTGCTAGTGGTTTCCGGGACAGCACCCAAGAGACCCAGTACTTC
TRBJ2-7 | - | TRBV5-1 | CASSSGLYYEQYF | TGCGCCAGCAGCTCAGGACTATACTACGAGCAGTACTTC
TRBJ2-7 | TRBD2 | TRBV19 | CASSARLAYEQYF | TGTGCCAGTAGTGCCCGACTAGCTTACGAGCAGTACTTC
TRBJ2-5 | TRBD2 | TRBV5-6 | CASSFGVLAGETQYF | TGTGCCAGCAGCTTCGGGGTACTAGCGGGGGAGACCCAGTACTTC
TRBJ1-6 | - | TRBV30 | CAWSVGGVGAPLHF | TGTGCCTGGAGTGTTGGGGGGGTGGGGGCACCCCTCCACTTT
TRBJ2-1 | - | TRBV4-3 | CASSQGSRGYEQFF | TGCGCCAGCAGCCAAGGGTCCAGGGGCTATGAGCAGTTCTTC
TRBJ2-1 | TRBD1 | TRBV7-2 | CASSTGGLGNEQFF | TGTGCCAGCAGCACAGGGGGCTTGGGCAATGAGCAGTTCTTC
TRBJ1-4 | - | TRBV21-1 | CASRDRGREKLFF | TGTGCCAGCAGGGACAGGGGTAGGGAAAAACTGTTTTTT
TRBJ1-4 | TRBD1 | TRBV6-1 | CASSEALQGRPKNEKLFF | TGTGCCAGCAGTGAAGCTTTACAGGGGCGCCCCAAAAATGAAAAACTGTTTTTT
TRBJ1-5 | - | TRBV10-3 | CAISETGRQPQHF | TGTGCCATCAGTGAGACAGGGCGGCAGCCCCAGCATTTT
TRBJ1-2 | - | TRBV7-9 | CASSLGQDYGYTF | TGTGCCAGCAGCCTTGGACAAGATTATGGCTACACCTTC
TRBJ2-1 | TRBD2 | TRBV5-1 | CASSPSTGGVLYNEQFF | TGCGCCAGCAGCCCATCGACGGGGGGAGTCTTATACAATGAGCAGTTCTTC
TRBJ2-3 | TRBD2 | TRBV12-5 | CASGLALTSQEMTDTQYF | TGTGCTAGTGGTTTGGCCCTGACTAGCCAAGAGATGACAGATACGCAGTATTTT
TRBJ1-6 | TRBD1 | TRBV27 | CASSLSRDRGSSYNSPLHF | TGTGCCAGCAGCCTATCCCGGGACAGGGGAAGCTCCTATAATTCACCCCTCCACTTT
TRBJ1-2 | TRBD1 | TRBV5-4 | CASSLDGQGAYGYTF | TGTGCCAGCAGCTTGGACGGACAGGGGGCGTATGGCTACACCTTC
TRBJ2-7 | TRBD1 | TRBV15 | CATSRKTGGGEQYF | TGTGCCACCAGCAGGAAGACAGGGGGTGGGGAGCAGTACTTC
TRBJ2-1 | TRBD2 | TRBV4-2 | CASSPARTSSYNEQFF | TGTGCCAGCAGCCCCGCGAGGACTAGCTCCTACAATGAGCAGTTCTTC
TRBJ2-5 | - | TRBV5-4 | CASSFRGREETQYF | TGTGCCAGCAGCTTTAGGGGTCGGGAAGAGACCCAGTACTTC
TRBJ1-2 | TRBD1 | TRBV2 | CASYRGLYGYTF | TGTGCCAGCTACAGGGGGTTGTATGGCTACACCTTC